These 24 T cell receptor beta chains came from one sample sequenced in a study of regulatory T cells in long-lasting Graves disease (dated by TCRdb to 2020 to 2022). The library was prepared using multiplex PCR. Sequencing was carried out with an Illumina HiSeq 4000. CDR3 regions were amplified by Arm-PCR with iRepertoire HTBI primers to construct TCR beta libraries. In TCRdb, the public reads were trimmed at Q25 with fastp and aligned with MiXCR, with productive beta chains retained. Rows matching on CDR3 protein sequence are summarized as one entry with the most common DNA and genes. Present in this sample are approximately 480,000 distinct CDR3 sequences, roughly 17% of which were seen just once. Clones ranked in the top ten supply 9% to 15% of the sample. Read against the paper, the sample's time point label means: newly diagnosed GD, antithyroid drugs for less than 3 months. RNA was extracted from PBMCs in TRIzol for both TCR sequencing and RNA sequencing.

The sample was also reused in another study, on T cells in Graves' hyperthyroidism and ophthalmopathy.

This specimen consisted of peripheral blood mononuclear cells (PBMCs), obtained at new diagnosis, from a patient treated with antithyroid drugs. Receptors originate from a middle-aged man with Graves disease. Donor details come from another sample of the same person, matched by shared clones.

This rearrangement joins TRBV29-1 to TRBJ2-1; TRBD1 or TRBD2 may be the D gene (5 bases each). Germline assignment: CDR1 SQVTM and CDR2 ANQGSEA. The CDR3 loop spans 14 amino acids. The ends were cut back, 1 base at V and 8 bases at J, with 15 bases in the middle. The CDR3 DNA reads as TGCAGCGTTGAAGCAACACGGGGCTTACATGAGCAGTTCTTC. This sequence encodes CSVEATRGLHEQFF.

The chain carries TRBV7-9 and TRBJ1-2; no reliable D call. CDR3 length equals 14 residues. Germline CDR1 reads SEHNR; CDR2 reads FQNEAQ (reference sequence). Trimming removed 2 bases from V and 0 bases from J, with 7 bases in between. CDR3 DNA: TGTGCCAGCAGCTTATTAAGAGCTAACTATGGCTACACCTTC. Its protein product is CASSLLRANYGYTF. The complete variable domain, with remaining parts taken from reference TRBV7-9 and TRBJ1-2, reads DTGVSQNPRHKITKRGQNVTFRCDPISEHNRLYWYRQTLGQGPEFLTYFQNEAQLEKSRLLSDRFSAERPKGSFSTLEIQRTEQGDSAMYLCASSLLRANYGYTFGSGTRLTVV.

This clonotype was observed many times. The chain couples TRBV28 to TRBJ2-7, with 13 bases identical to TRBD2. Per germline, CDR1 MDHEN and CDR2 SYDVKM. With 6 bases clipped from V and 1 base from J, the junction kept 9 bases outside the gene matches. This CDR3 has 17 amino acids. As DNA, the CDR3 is TGTGCCAGCAGACCACCGGGACTAGCGGGAAAGTCCTACGAGCAGTACTTC. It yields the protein CASRPPGLAGKSYEQYF.

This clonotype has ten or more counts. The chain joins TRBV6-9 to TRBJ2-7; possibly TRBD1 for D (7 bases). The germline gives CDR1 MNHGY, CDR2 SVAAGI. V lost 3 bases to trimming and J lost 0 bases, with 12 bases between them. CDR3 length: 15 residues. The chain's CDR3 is CASSYGGGASYEQYF. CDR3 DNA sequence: TGTGCCAGCAGTTACGGAGGGGGCGCCTCCTACGAGCAGTACTTC.

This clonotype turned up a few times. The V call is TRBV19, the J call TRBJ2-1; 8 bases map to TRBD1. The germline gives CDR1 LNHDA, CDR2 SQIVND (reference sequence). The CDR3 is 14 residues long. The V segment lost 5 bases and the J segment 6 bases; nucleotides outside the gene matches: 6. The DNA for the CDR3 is TGTGCCAGTAGTGCCGATACAGGGGGCAATGAGCAGTTCTTC. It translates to CASSADTGGNEQFF.

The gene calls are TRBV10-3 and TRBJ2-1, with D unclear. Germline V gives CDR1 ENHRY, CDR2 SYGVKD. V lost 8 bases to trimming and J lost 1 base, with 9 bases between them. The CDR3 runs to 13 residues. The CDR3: CAILAGSYNEQFF. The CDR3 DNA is TGTGCCATCCTGGCCGGTTCCTACAATGAGCAGTTCTTC.

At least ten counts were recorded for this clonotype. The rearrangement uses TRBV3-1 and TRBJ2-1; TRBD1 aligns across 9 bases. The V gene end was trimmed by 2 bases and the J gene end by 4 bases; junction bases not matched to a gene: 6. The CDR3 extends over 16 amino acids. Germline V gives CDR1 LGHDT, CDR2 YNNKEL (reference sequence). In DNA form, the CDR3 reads TGTGCCAGCAGCCAAAAGAGGGACAGGGTATACAATGAGCAGTTCTTC. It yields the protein CASSQKRDRVYNEQFF.

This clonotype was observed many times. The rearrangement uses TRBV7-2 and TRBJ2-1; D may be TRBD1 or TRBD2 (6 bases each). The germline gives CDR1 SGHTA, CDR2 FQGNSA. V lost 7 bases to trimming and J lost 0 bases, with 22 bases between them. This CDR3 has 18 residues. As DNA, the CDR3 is TGTGCCAGCACCACTCTCACGGGGGCGATCAGCTCCTACAATGAGCAGTTCTTC. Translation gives CASTTLTGAISSYNEQFF.

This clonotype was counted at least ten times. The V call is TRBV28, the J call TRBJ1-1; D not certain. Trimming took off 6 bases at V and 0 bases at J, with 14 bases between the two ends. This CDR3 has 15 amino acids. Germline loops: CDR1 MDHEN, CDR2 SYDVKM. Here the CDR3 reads CASRYTKLLNTEAFF. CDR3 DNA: TGTGCCAGCAGATACACAAAACTCCTGAACACTGAAGCTTTCTTT.

The CDR3 is CASRSTTGSTDTQYF. The CDR3 DNA is TGTGCCAGCAGATCGACAACCGGTAGCACAGATACGCAGTATTTT. J is TRBJ2-3 and V is TRBV11-1, with D hard to call. The CDR3 consists of 15 residues. Germline CDR1 SGHAT, CDR2 FQDESV (reference sequence). Trimming removed 6 bases from V and 0 bases from J, with 13 bases in between.

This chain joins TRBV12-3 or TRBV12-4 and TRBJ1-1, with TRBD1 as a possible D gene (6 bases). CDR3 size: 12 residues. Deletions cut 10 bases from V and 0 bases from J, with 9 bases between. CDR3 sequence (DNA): TGTGCCACTCAGGGGATGAACACTGAAGCTTTCTTT. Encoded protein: CATQGMNTEAFF.

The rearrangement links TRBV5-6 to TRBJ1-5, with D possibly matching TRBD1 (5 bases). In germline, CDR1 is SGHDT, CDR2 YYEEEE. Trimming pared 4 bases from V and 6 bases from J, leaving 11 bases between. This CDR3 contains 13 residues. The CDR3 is CASSLGATQPQHF. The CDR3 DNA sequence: TGTGCCAGCAGCCTAGGGGCCACTCAGCCCCAGCATTTT.

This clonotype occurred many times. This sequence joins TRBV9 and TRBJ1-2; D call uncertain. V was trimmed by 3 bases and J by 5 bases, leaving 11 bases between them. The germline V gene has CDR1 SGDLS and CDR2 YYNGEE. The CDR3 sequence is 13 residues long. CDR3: CASSGSPGYGYTF. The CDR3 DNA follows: TGTGCCAGCAGCGGCTCTCCGGGATATGGCTACACCTTC.

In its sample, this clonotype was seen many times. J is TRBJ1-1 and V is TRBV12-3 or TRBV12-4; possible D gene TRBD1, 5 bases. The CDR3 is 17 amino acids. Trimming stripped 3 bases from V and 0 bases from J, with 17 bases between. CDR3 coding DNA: TGTGCCAGCAGTTTTAGTCAGAACAGGCTGATGAACACTGAAGCTTTCTTT. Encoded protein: CASSFSQNRLMNTEAFF.

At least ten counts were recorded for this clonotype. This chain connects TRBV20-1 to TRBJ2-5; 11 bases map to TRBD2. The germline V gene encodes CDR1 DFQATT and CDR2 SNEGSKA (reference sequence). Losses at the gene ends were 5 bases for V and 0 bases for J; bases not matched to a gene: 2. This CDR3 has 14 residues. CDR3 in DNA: TGCAGTGCTGGACTAGCGGGCAACCAAGAGACCCAGTACTTC. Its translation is CSAGLAGNQETQYF.

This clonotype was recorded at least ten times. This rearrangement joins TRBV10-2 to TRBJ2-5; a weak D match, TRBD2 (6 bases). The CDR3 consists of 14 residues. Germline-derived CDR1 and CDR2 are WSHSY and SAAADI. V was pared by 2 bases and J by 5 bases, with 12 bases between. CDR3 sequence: CASSEMGTSETQYF. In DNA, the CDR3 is TGCGCCAGCAGTGAGATGGGGACTTCGGAGACCCAGTACTTC.

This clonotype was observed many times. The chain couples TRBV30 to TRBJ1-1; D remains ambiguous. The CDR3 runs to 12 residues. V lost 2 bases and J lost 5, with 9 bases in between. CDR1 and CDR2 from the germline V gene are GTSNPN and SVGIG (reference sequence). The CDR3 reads CAWSPRYTEAFF. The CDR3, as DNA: TGTGCCTGGAGTCCAAGGTATACTGAAGCTTTCTTT.

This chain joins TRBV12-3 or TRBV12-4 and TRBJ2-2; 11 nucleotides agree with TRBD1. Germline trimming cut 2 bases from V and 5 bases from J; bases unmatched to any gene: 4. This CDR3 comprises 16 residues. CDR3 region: CASSLPGQGGTGELFF. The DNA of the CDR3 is TGTGCCAGCAGTTTACCGGGACAGGGGGGAACCGGGGAGCTGTTTTTT.

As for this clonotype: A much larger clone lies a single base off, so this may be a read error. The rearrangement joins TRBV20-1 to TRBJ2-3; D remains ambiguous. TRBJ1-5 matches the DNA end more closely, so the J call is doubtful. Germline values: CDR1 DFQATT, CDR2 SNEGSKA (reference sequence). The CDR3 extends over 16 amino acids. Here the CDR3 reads CSAREPTSEVTDTQHF. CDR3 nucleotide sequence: TGCAGTGCTAGAGAGCCGACTAGCGAGGTCACAGATACGCAGCATTTT.

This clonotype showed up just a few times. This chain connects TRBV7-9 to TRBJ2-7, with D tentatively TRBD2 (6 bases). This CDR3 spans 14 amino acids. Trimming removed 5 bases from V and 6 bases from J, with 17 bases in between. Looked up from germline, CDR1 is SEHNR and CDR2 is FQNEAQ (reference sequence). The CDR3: CASSPGRLGGEQYF. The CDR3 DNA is TGTGCCAGCAGCCCAGGACGTTTGGGGGGCGAGCAGTACTTC.

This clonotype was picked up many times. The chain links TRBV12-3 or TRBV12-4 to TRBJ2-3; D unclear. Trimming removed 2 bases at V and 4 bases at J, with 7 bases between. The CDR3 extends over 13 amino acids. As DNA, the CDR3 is TGTGCCAGCAGTTTACGCGCTGCAGATACGCAGTATTTT. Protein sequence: CASSLRAADTQYF.

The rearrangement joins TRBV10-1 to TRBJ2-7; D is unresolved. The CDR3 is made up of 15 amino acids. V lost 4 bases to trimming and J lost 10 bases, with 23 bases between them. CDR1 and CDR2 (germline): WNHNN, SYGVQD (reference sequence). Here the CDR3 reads CASSGSGLEDHGQYF. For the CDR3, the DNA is TGCGCCAGCAGTGGCTCGGGTCTAGAAGATCACGGCCAGTACTTC.

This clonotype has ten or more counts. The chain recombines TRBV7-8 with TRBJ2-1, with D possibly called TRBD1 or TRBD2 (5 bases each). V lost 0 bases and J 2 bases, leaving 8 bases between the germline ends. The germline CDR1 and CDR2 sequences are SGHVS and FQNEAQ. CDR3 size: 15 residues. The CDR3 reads CASSLAGATYNEQFF. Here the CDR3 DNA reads TGTGCCAGCAGCTTAGCCGGGGCAACCTACAATGAGCAGTTCTTC.

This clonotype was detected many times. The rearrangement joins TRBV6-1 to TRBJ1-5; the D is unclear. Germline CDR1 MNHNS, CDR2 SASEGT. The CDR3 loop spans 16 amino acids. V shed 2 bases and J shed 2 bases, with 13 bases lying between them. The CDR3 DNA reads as TGTGCCAGCAGTGAATCTGGGGTTAGGCGCAATCAGCCCCAGCATTTT. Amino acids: CASSESGVRRNQPQHF.